What follows is one TCR beta chain and its context. Its antigen is not identified. Sequenced by immunoSEQ multiplex PCR; TCRdb stores in-frame clones only, minus some. The sample carries 55,000 to 65,000 clones, approximately 90% recorded once. The data originate from a study of T cells in localized non-small cell lung cancer. The V gene end was trimmed by 5 bases and the J gene end by 2 bases; junction bases not matched to a gene: 7. Germline values: CDR1 LNHNV, CDR2 YYDKDF (reference sequence). This CDR3 is 16 amino acids long. Whole-study results and caveats: Heterogeneity remains possible because sequencing was limited to only one tumor region. Compared with tumor, uninvolved adjacent lung displayed greater T cell clonality, ranking highest overall. Detection in adjacent lung was observed for a median around 50 of the top 100 tumor clones.

The J gene is TRBJ2-3, the V gene TRBV15; 10 bases fit TRBD1. This sequence originates from a man aged 35-69 years with stage I squamous cell lung carcinoma. Sequences were derived from peripheral blood, sampled before any cancer treatment. CDR3 DNA sequence: TGTGCCACCAGCCGCTGGACAGGGGGACCCACAGATACGCAGTATTTT. Its protein product is CATSRWTGGPTDTQYF.